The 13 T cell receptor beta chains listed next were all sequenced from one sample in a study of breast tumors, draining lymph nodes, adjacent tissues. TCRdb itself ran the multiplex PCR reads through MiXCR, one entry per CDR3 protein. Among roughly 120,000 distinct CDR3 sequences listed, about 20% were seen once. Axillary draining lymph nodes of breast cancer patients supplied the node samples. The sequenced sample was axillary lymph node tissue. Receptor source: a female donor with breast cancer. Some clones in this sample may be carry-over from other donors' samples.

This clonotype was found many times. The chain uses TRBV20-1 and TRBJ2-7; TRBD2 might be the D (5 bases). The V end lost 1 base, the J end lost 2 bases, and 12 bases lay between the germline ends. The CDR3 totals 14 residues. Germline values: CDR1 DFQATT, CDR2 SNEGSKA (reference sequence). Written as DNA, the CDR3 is TGCAGTGCTAGAGGTTCCGAGGGTCCCTACGAGCAGTACTTC. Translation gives CSARGSEGPYEQYF.

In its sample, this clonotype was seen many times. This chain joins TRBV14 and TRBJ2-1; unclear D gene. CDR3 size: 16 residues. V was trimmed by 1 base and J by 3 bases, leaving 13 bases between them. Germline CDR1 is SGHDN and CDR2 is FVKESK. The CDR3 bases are TGTGCCAGCAGCCAAGTAGGATCCCGCCGCTACAATGAGCAGTTCTTC. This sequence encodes CASSQVGSRRYNEQFF. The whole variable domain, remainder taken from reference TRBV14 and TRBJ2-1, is EAGVTQFPSHSVIEKGQTVTLRCDPISGHDNLYWYRRVMGKEIKFLLHFVKESKQDESGMPNNRFLAERTGGTYSTLKVQPAELEDSGVYFCASSQVGSRRYNEQFFGPGTRLTVL.

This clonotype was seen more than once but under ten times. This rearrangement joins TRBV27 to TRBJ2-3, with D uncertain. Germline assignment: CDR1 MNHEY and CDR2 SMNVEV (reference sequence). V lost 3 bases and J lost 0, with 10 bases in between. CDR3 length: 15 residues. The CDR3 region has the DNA TGTGCCAGCAGTTTTTGGCCCATAAGCACAGATACGCAGTATTTT. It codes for CASSFWPISTDTQYF.

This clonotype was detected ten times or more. CDR3 sequence reads: CASRPSGTYEQYF. The DNA for the CDR3 is TGTGCCAGCAGACCTAGCGGGACCTACGAGCAGTACTTC. The V and J genes are TRBV6-1 and TRBJ2-7, with 9 positions matching TRBD2. Losses at the gene ends were 6 bases for V and 2 bases for J; bases not matched to a gene: 2. This CDR3 region has 13 residues. CDR1 is MNHNS, CDR2 SASEGT, per germline.

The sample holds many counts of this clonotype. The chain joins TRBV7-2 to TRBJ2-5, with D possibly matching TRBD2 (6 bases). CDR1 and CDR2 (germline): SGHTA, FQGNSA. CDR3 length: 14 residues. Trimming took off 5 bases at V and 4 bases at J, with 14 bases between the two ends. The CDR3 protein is CASSPGEVRETQYF. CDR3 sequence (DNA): TGTGCCAGCAGCCCGGGGGAGGTCAGAGAGACCCAGTACTTC.

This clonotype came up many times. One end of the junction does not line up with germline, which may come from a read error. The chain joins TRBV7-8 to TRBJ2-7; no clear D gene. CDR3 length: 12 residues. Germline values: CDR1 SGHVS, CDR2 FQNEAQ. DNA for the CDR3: TGTGCCAGCAGCTTAGGAGCGTCAGAGCGGTACTTC. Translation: CASSLGASERYF.

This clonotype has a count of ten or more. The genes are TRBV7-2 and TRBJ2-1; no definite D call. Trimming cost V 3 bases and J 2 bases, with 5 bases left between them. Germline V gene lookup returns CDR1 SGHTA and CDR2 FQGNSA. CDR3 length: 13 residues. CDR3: CASSFFTYNEQFF. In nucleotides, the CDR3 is TGTGCCAGCAGCTTCTTCACCTACAATGAGCAGTTCTTC.

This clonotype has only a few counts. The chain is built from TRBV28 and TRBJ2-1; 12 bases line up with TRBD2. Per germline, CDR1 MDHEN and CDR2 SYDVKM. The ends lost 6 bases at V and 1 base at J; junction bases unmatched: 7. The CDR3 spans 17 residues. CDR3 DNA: TGTGCCAGCAGATGGACTAGCGGGAATCCTTCCTACAATGAGCAGTTCTTC. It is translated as CASRWTSGNPSYNEQFF.

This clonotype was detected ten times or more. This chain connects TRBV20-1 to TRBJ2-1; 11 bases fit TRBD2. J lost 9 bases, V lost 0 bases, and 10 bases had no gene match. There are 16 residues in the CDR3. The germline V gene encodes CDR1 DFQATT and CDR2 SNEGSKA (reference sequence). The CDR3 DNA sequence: TGCAGTGCTAGAGAGATACTAGCGGGAGTTAGGAGTGAGCAGTTCTTC. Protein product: CSAREILAGVRSEQFF.

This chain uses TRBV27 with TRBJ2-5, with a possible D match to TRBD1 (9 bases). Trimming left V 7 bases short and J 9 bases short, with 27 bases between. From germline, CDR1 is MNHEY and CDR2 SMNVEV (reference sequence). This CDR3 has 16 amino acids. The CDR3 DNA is TGTGCCAGCAATTTGTCTCGTCACAGGGGGCGGGAGGCCCAGTACTTC. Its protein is CASNLSRHRGREAQYF.

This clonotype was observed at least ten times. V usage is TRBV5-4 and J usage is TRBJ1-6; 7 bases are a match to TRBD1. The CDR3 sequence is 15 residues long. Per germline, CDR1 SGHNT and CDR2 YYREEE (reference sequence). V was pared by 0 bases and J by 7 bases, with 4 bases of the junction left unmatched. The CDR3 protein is CASSLGGQTNSPLHF. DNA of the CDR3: TGTGCCAGCAGCTTGGGGGGACAGACAAATTCACCCCTCCACTTT. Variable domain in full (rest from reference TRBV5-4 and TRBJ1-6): ETGVTQSPTHLIKTRGQQVTLRCSSQSGHNTVSWYQQALGQGPQFIFQYYREEENGRGNFPPRFSGLQFPNYSSELNVNALELDDSALYLCASSLGGQTNSPLHFGNGTRLTVT.

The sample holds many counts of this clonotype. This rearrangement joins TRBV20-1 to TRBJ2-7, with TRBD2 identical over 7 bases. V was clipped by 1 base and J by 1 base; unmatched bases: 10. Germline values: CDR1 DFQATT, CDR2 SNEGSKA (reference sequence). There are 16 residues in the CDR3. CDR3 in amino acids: CSARGDWAGESYEQYF. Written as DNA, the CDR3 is TGCAGTGCTAGAGGTGACTGGGCGGGAGAATCCTACGAGCAGTACTTC.

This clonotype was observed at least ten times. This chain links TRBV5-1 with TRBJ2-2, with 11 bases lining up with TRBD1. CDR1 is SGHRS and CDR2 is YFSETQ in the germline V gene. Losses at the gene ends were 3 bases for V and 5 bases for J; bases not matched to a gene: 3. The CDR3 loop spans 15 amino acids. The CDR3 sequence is CASSWTGGRTGELFF. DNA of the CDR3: TGCGCCAGCAGCTGGACAGGGGGCAGGACCGGGGAGCTGTTTTTT. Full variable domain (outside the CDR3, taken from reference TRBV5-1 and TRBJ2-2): KAGVTQTPRYLIKTRGQQVTLSCSPISGHRSVSWYQQTPGQGLQFLFEYFSETQRNKGNFPGRFSGRQFSNSRSEMNVSTLELGDSALYLCASSWTGGRTGELFFGEGSRLTVL.